This T cell receptor beta chain was profiled in a study of Ad26.COV2.S vaccination and SARS-CoV-2 variants. Study-level findings and limits: Across vaccine and placebo recipients, the breadth of non-spike TCRs was similar.

Assay: immunoSEQ multiplex PCR; the TCRdb copy retains only in-frame clones and omits some. The sample consists of 300,000 to 400,000 clones, 86% of them appearing once. Treatment noted: roughly 20 received Ad26.COV2.S at low or high dose, single or two shots; about 5 received placebo; per-sample allocation not given. Each sample was drawn 63 days after the first injection (of vaccine or placebo). V gave up 6 bases and J gave up 0 bases; unmatched junction bases: 2. Germline CDR1 MRHNA, CDR2 SNTAGT. The CDR3 is made up of 15 amino acids. In regard to this clone: The antigen remains undetermined.

The receptor's source is a person aged 18-65 years who received the Ad26.COV2.S COVID-19 vaccine or a placebo. The sample here was peripheral blood, taken in a trial of Ad26.COV2.S vaccine versus placebo. This chain joins TRBV6-4 and TRBJ1-6, with 7 nucleotides matching TRBD1. CDR3 loop: CASRQGSSYNSPLHF. The DNA of the CDR3 is TGTGCCAGCAGACAGGGGAGCTCCTATAATTCACCCCTCCACTTT.